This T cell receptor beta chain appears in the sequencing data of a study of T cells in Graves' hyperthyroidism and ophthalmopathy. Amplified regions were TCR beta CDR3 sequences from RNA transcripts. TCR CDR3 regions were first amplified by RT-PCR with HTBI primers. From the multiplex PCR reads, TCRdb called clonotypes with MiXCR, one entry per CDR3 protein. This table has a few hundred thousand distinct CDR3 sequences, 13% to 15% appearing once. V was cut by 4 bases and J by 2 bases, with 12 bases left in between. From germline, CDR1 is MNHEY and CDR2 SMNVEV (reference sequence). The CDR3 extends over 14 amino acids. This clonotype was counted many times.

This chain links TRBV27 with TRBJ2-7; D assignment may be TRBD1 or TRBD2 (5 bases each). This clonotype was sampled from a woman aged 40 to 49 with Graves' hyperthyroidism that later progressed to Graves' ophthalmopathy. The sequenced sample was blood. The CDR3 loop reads CASSYTRDAYEQYF. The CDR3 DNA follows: TGTGCCAGCAGTTACACTAGGGACGCCTACGAGCAGTACTTC.